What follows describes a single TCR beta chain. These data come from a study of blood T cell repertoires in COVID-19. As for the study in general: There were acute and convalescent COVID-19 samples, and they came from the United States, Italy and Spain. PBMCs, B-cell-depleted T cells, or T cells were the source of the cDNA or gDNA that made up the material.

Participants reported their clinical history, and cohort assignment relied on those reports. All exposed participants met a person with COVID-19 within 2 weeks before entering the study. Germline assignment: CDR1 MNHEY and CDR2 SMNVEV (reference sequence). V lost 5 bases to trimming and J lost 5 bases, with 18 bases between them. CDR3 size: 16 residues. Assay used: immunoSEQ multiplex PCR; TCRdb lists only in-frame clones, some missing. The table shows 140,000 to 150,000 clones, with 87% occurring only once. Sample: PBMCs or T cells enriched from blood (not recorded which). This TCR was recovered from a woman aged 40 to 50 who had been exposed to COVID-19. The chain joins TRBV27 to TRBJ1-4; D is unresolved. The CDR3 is CASSEGVHRRNEKLFF. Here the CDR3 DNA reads TGTGCCAGCAGTGAGGGTGTCCACCGCCGCAATGAAAAACTGTTTTTT.